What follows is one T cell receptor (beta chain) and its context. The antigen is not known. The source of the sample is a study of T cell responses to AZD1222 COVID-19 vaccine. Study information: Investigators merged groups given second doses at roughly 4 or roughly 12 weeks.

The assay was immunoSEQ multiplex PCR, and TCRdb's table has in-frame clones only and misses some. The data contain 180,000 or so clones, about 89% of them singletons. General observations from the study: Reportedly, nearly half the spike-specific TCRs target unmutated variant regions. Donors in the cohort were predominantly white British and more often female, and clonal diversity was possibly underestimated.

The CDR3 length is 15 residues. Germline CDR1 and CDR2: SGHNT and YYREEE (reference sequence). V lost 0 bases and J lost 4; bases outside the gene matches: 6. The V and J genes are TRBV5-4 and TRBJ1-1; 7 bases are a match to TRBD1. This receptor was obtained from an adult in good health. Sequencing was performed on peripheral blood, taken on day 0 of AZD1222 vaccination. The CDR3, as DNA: TGTGCCAGCAGCTTGGGCGGACAGGCTGGCACTGAAGCTTTCTTT. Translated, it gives CASSLGGQAGTEAFF.